This TCR beta chain is drawn from a study of human T cells and chemical hapten exposure. General observations from the study: Versus controls, significantly more large CDR3 similarity clusters arose from expanded TCRs.

With 11 bases removed from V and 1 base from J, the gap between germline ends came to 21 bases. Germline lookup yields CDR1 ENHRY and CDR2 SYGVKD. The CDR3 consists of 15 residues. There are a few counts of this clonotype. Its antigen remains unknown. The library tagged individual cDNA molecules with unique molecular identifiers. TCRdb analysed the RACE reads with MiXCR anew, one entry per CDR3 protein. The sample includes roughly 380,000 distinct CDR3 sequences, about 4.8% seen only once; the top ten take roughly 2.4%. Described time point: patch test 1, 2 weeks after DPC sensitization. Treatment given: therapeutic diphenylcyclopropenone sensitization with weekly scalp DPC.

This sequence originates from a woman in her fifties or sixties with alopecia areata. Some clones in this sample may be carry-over from other donors' samples. This specimen consisted of whole blood, obtained in connection with sensitization to the hapten diphenylcyclopropenone (DPC). V usage is TRBV10-3 and J usage is TRBJ2-7; maybe TRBD1 (6 bases). As DNA, the CDR3 is TGTGCCTCATCCGGAGGTAAGGGGGATTCCTACGAGCAGTACTTC. It codes for CASSGGKGDSYEQYF.